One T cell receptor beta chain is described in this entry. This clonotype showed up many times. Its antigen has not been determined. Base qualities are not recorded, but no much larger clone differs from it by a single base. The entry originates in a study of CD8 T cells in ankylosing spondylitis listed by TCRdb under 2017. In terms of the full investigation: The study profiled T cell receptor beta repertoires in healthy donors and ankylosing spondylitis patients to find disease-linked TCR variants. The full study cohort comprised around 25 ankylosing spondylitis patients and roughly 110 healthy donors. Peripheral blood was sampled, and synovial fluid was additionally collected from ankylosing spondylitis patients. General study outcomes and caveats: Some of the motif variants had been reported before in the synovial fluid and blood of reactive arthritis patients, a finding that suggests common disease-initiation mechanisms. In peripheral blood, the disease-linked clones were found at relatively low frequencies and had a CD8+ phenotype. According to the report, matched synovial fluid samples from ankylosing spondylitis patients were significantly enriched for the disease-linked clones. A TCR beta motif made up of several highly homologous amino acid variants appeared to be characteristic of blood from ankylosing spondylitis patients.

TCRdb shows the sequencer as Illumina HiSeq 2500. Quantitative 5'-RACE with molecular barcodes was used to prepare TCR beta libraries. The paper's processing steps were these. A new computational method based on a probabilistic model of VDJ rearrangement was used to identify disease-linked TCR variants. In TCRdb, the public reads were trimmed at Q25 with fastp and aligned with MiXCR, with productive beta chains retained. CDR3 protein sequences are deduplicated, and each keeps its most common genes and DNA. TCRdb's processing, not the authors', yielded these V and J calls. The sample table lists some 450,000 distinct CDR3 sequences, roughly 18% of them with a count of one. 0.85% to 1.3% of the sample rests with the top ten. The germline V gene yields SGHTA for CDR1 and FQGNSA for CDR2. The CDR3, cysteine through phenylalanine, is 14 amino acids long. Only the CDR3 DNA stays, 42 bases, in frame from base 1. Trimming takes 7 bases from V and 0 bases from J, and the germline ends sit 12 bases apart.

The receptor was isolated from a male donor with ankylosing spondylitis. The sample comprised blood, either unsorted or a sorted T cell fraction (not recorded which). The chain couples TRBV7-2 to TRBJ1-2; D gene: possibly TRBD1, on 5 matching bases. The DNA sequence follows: TGTGCCAGCACCGCAAGGGGTGCTAACTATGGCTACACCTTC. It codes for CASTARGANYGYTF.